The clone carrying this T cell receptor beta chain was seen a single time. The data were obtained in a study of glioma-infiltrating T cells after dendritic cell vaccination. This table comes from immunoSEQ multiplex PCR, and its TCRdb copy is limited to in-frame clones, with some not included. The sample lists approximately 100,000 clones, 75% to 85% occurring once. Germline CDR1 reads SNHLY; CDR2 reads FYNNEI. Trimming left V 0 bases short and J 0 bases short, with 18 bases between. CDR3 size: 18 residues. The J gene is TRBJ2-7, the V gene TRBV2, with D maybe TRBD2 (5 bases). The clonotype originates from a human donor with glioblastoma. The source was blood, collected before dendritic cell vaccination. The CDR3 is CASSEARGSSGSSYEQYF. The DNA of the CDR3 is TGTGCCAGCAGTGAAGCGCGAGGGTCATCGGGGAGCTCCTACGAGCAGTACTTC.